This TCR beta chain derives from a study of Graves' ophthalmopathy and Graves' hyperthyroidism. General study results and limits: Ophthalmopathy progression cases were predicted by the model with about 70% sensitivity and 72% to 85% specificity. Discrimination between ophthalmopathy and stable hyperthyroidism by a 13-signature model showed 87.88% sensitivity and 75% to 84% specificity.

Turning to this clonotype: The target antigen is unknown.

Between the trimmed V and J ends, which lost 6 bases and 0 bases, there was a span of 6 bases. Germline CDR1 is DFQATT and CDR2 is SNEGSKA (reference sequence). This CDR3 has 11 amino acids. Diagnoses were established from clinical symptoms, serum thyroxine, TRAb, thyroid ultrasound and orbital computed tomography. The PBMCs originated from more than 8 ml of fresh peripheral blood. TCR beta CDR3 amplification used RNA transcripts. Second-round multiplex PCR came after first-round RT-PCR with HTBI primers. Using its own MiXCR run on the multiplex PCR reads, TCRdb lists one record per CDR3 protein. The sample carries about 210,000 distinct CDR3 sequences, around 30% recorded once.

The sequence was collected from a man in his fifties or sixties with Graves' ophthalmopathy. Sequencing was performed on peripheral blood. The V call is TRBV20-1, the J call TRBJ2-7; D not certain. CDR3 amino acids: CSAKSSYEQYF. In DNA, the CDR3 is TGCAGTGCCAAGAGCTCCTACGAGCAGTACTTC.